A single T cell receptor (beta chain) is shown here with its context. Its antigen is not known. The sample is drawn from a study of CD8+ T cells in alopecia areata. Findings and limits, study-wide: The study found higher clonality in lesional than normal scalp, especially in alopecia totalis/universalis.

Trimming stripped 0 bases from V and 4 bases from J, with 11 bases between. The CDR3 is 15 residues long. The germline CDR1 and CDR2 sequences are LGHNA and YNFKEQ. Reverse transcription of extracted RNA yielded cDNA, which provided the sequencing template. The assay was immunoSEQ multiplex PCR, and TCRdb's table has in-frame clones only and misses some. The sample carries 140,000 to 150,000 clones, roughly 62% recorded once. Lesional scalp tissue (obtained by punch biopsy) and peripheral blood were collected from alopecia areata patients. This clonotype originated in a human donor with alopecia areata. The chain couples TRBV4-2 to TRBJ2-3, with D possibly TRBD2 on 5 matching bases. Sequenced material: CD4+ T cells sorted from blood, taken at week 0. The CDR3 region has the DNA TGTGCCAGCAGCCAAGACAGGAGGAAGGCAGATACGCAGTATTTT. This codes for CASSQDRRKADTQYF.